This T cell receptor beta chain emerged from a study of identical twins (dated by TCRdb to 2015 to 2016). In the study overall: To test whether fetal clonotypes persist, the study used deep sequencing on TCR alpha and beta repertoires from monozygotic twins, unrelated adults of various ages, and cord blood. To rule out contamination, replicate twin experiments were performed at different times with different library preparation protocols.

Every donor in the study was a healthy Caucasian. The twin cohort comprised three pairs of female monozygotic twins, all aged roughly 18 to 30 years. The RNA used for TCR libraries was isolated from peripheral blood mononuclear cells. About this clonotype itself: Its antigen remains unidentified. The input lacks base qualities; no much larger clone sits a single base away.

What the authors observed across the whole study: Out-of-frame TCR alpha sharing in monozygotic twins was systematically underestimated by recombination models, whereas sharing between unrelated individuals was in agreement with the recombination models. The excess sharing between twins in beta out-of-frame sequences was weaker because fewer shared sequences reduced the signal-to-noise ratio. Out-of-frame TCR alpha sequences shared between twins showed an excess of low generation-probability sequences compared with coincidental sharing between unrelated individuals. Fewer insertions were carried by abundant cord blood beta clonotypes; a weaker similar trend was observed in young adult naive repertoires, while no such trend was observed in memory repertoires. Conclusions relied on cross-sectional statistical analysis, since the same donors could not be followed over many years. Invariant T cells such as MAIT and iNKT could partly confound zero-insertion analyses, though diverse VJ usage argued against this for most clonotypes.

Libraries came from 5' RACE. These reads were obtained on an Illumina HiSeq 2000. A universal primer binding site was added through template switching, and the final cDNA carried a unique molecular identifier so that TCR cDNA molecules could be counted accurately. Specific primers in the conserved constant-segment region were used to synthesize first-strand cDNA for the TCR alpha and beta chains. Each cDNA library was double barcoded, with a SMART-Mk sample barcode plus Illumina barcodes, to control for contamination. Two successive PCR steps introduced TruSeq adapter sequences along with Illumina sample barcodes. The TCR alpha and beta cDNA libraries were sequenced on the Illumina HiSeq platform using custom primers. The original pipeline was this. Raw reads were processed with MiGEC to extract unique molecular identifiers, and MiXCR was used to determine CDR3 positions. Recombination models were inferred per individual with the repgenHMM and IGoR tools using an EM algorithm. The tcR package in R was used for shared clonotype analysis, with sharing normalized by the product of cloneset sizes. To study raw recombination without the effects of thymic and clonal selection, out-of-frame nonproductive sequences were analyzed. TCRdb trimmed the raw reads at Q25, called clones with MiXCR and kept productive beta chains. When rows share a CDR3 protein, they turn into one entry using the most common DNA and genes. Clone size and V and J calls follow TCRdb, not the original study. The sample has approximately 590,000 distinct CDR3 sequences on record, 9.5% to 10% of them singletons. Under 3% of the sample goes to the ten largest clones.

The CDR3 starts with the cysteine, ends with the phenylalanine, and has 12 residues. Kept here is only the CDR3 DNA, which spans 36 bases and is read in frame from base 1. The junction shows trimming of 3 bases on V and 9 bases on J, plus 10 bases between the germline ends. The germline V gene sets CDR1 to LGHNA and CDR2 to YSLEER. The sample was also reused in another study, on yellow fever vaccine responses in identical twins. In that second paper, the authors write: The authors reported that the T cell response to vaccination in identical twins appeared partly convergent and partly personalized. The study precisely tracked vaccine-responding T cell clones in identical twins.

The sequence was obtained from a woman aged 18-30 years in good health. The chain employs TRBV4-3 and TRBJ2-3; the D segment could be TRBD2, given 5 matching bases. The sequencing input was PBMCs. The CDR3 here reads CASSQYGETQYF. The nucleotide sequence is given as TGCGCCAGCAGCCAGTACGGGGAGACGCAGTATTTT.